The 18 T cell receptor beta chains reported below all come from one sample, sequenced in a study of shared clonotypes between healthy human individuals. TCRdb keeps only in-frame clones here, not all; method: immunoSEQ multiplex PCR. The sample consists of a few million clones, more than 80% of them appearing once. Sequencing was performed on naive CD4+ T cells sorted from blood. Subset here: CD45RA+ positively selected. The receptors shown here come from a man younger than 35 in good health.

The chain combines TRBV1 with TRBJ2-7; no DNA check was done on the table's D call, TRBD2. TRBV1 is designated a pseudogene. The CDR3 has 16 residues. The CDR3 bases are TGCACCAGCAGCCCAGCCGGGACTAGCGGCTCCTACGAGCAGTACTTC. As protein: CTSSPAGTSGSYEQYF.

The rearrangement links TRBV18 to TRBJ2-7; 9 bases map to TRBD2. CDR1 is KGHSH, CDR2 LQKENI, per germline. The length of the CDR3 is 14 residues. Unmatched junction bases numbered 5, after V lost 4 bases and J lost 4 bases. CDR3 sequence (DNA): TGTGCCAGCTCACTCTCTAGCGGGACTTACGAGCAGTACTTC. Translated: CASSLSSGTYEQYF.

This clone was picked up a small number of times. The chain recombines TRBV30 with TRBJ1-1; perhaps TRBD1 as D (6 bases). Germline values: CDR1 GTSNPN, CDR2 SVGIG (reference sequence). The CDR3 loop spans 13 amino acids. Trimming left V 6 bases short and J 1 base short, with 12 bases between. The CDR3 region is CACNRDWNTEAFF. Written as DNA, the CDR3 is TGTGCCTGTAACAGGGATTGGAACACTGAAGCTTTCTTT.

The J gene is TRBJ2-1, the V gene TRBV9; tentatively, D is TRBD1 (5 bases). The CDR3 has 16 residues. CDR1 is SGDLS, CDR2 YYNGEE, per germline. V lost 4 bases, J lost 0 bases, and 14 bases lay in between. The CDR3 nucleotides read TGTGCCAGCAGCACCCCAGGGATAGGCTCCTACAATGAGCAGTTCTTC. This encodes CASSTPGIGSYNEQFF.

The CDR3 loop reads CASKTSGELRGEQFF. As DNA, the CDR3 is TGTGCCAGTAAGACTAGCGGAGAGCTTAGGGGTGAGCAGTTCTTC. This chain links TRBV19 with TRBJ2-1; 9 bases are a match to TRBD2. CDR1 and CDR2 from the germline V gene are LNHDA and SQIVND (reference sequence). V lost 7 bases to trimming and J lost 9 bases; unmatched junction nucleotides: 13. This CDR3 has 15 amino acids.

V is TRBV5-1 and J is TRBJ2-1; TRBD2 agrees at 10 bases. CDR1 is SGHRS and CDR2 is YFSETQ in the germline V gene. The CDR3 is made up of 16 amino acids. Trimming took 2 bases from V and 8 from J; bases not matched to a gene: 10. Here the CDR3 DNA reads TGCGCCAGCAGCTTCGTGGCTAGCGGGAGTCTGCATGAGCAGTTCTTC. It yields the protein CASSFVASGSLHEQFF.

The V gene is TRBV6-5, the J gene TRBJ2-3, with 8 bases aligning to TRBD2. CDR1 MNHEY and CDR2 SVGAGI come from the germline V gene. V was clipped by 6 bases and J by 2 bases; unmatched bases: 7. The CDR3 extends over 15 amino acids. Here the CDR3 reads CASRGSGSYTDTQYF. CDR3 sequence (DNA): TGTGCCAGCAGGGGAAGCGGGAGCTACACAGATACGCAGTATTTT.

As to this clone: The same CDR3 also results from other DNA sequences found in this sample. V is TRBV20-1 and J is TRBJ2-1; 8 bases line up with TRBD1. Unmatched junction bases numbered 1, after V lost 6 bases and J lost 9 bases. This CDR3 region has 10 residues. Germline values: CDR1 DFQATT, CDR2 SNEGSKA (reference sequence). The CDR3 sequence is CSADRGEQFF. CDR3 DNA sequence: TGCAGTGCCGACAGGGGTGAGCAGTTCTTC.

The CDR3 protein is CATSRDSRERYEQYF. For the CDR3, the DNA is TGTGCCACCAGCAGAGATTCAAGGGAGAGGTACGAGCAGTACTTC. The gene calls are TRBV15 and TRBJ2-7; weak D call: TRBD2 (5 bases). The CDR3 is 15 residues long. V lost 0 bases and J 4 bases, leaving 13 bases between the germline ends. Per germline, CDR1 LNHNV and CDR2 YYDKDF (reference sequence).

The chain employs TRBV7-9 and TRBJ2-5, with TRBD2 identical over 13 bases. This CDR3 has 16 residues. Germline trimming cut 6 bases from V and 1 base from J; bases unmatched to any gene: 5. The germline V gene encodes CDR1 SEHNR and CDR2 FQNEAQ (reference sequence). The CDR3 DNA reads TGTGCCAGCAGGAGTGGGACTAGCGGGACCCAAGAGACCCAGTACTTC. Protein product: CASRSGTSGTQETQYF. Full variable domain (remainder filled in from reference TRBV7-9 and TRBJ2-5): DTGVSQNPRHKITKRGQNVTFRCDPISEHNRLYWYRQTLGQGPEFLTYFQNEAQLEKSRLLSDRFSAERPKGSFSTLEIQRTEQGDSAMYLCASRSGTSGTQETQYFGPGTRLLVL.

The chain couples TRBV6-5 to TRBJ1-1; unclear D gene. The germline V gene has CDR1 MNHEY and CDR2 SVGAGI. The length of the CDR3 is 15 residues. V lost 0 bases and J 1 base, leaving 9 bases between the germline ends. The CDR3 DNA follows: TGTGCCAGCAGTTACTCTAAGGGCTCGAACACTGAAGCTTTCTTT. Its translation: CASSYSKGSNTEAFF.

This clone showed up just once. V is TRBV25-1 and J is TRBJ2-5; TRBD1 agrees at 7 bases. The ends lost 6 bases at V and 5 bases at J; junction bases unmatched: 9. CDR1 MGHDK and CDR2 SYGVNS come from the germline V gene. CDR3 length equals 14 residues. The CDR3 DNA sequence: TGTGCCAGCAGCGGAGAGGGGGCGCTGGAGACCCAGTACTTC. Its protein is CASSGEGALETQYF. Full variable domain (rest looked up from reference TRBV25-1 and TRBJ2-5): EADIYQTPRYLVIGTGKKITLECSQTMGHDKMYWYQQDPGMELHLIHYSYGVNSTEKGDLSSESTVSRIRTEHFPLTLESARPSHTSQYLCASSGEGALETQYFGPGTRLLVL.

Worth noting for this clone: Other DNA sequences of this sample code for an identical CDR3. V is TRBV6-1 and J is TRBJ1-5; unclear D gene. The CDR3 runs 14 residues. The germline CDR1 and CDR2 sequences are MNHNS and SASEGT. Trimming removed 1 base from V and 2 bases from J, with 6 bases in between. As DNA, the CDR3 is TGTGCCAGCAGTGAAGGGAGTGGCAATCAGCCCCAGCATTTT. It specifies CASSEGSGNQPQHF.

As to this clone: Its ends do not fully match the called genes, so a read error is possible. The chain joins TRBV5-5 to TRBJ1-2, with D hard to call. CDR1 SGHKS and CDR2 YYEKEE come from the germline V gene (reference sequence). This CDR3 spans 14 amino acids. In DNA form, the CDR3 reads TGTGCCAGCAGCTTTGGTGGCGGTGGGGAGCTATTTCAGTTC. It is translated as CASSFGGGGELFQF. Looking up the rest from reference TRBV5-5 and TRBJ1-2 gives the full variable domain: DAGVTQSPTHLIKTRGQQVTLRCSPISGHKSVSWYQQVLGQGPQFIFQYYEKEERGRGNFPDRFSARQFPNYSSELNVNALLLGDSALYLCASSFGGGGELFQFGSGTRLTVV.

This chain links TRBV11-2 with TRBJ2-7, with D tentatively TRBD1 or TRBD2 (6 bases each). Germline values: CDR1 SGHAT, CDR2 FQNNGV. V was trimmed by 5 bases and J by 6 bases, leaving 17 bases between them. This CDR3 is 14 amino acids long. Written as DNA, the CDR3 is TGTGCCAGCAGCCCCGCCCGCGGAGGGGGCGAGCAGTACTTC. It codes for CASSPARGGGEQYF.

This chain uses TRBV7-2 with TRBJ1-3; D is undetermined. There are 14 residues in the CDR3. The V gene's germline CDR1 is SGHTA and CDR2 FQGNSA. Trimming stripped 10 bases from V and 2 bases from J, with 15 bases between. The CDR3 coding sequence is TGTGCCACTAATAAGGGAAACACTGGAAACACCATATATTTT. Its protein product is CATNKGNTGNTIYF. Complete variable domain (other parts from reference TRBV7-2 and TRBJ1-3): GAGVSQSPSNKVTEKGKDVELRCDPISGHTALYWYRQSLGQGLEFLIYFQGNSAPDKSGLPSDRFSAERTGGSVSTLTIQRTQQEDSAVYLCATNKGNTGNTIYFGEGSWLTVV.

Only one count was recorded for this clone. The gene calls are TRBV9 and TRBJ1-4; 7 nucleotides agree with TRBD1. This CDR3 is 20 amino acids long. The V and J ends lost 3 bases and 2 bases, in that order; junction bases with no gene match: 19. Germline CDR1 and CDR2: SGDLS and YYNGEE. In nucleotides, the CDR3 is TGTGCCAGCAGCGAAGGGGGCCCGGGATACAGGGGATGGACTAATGAAAAACTGTTTTTT. It specifies CASSEGGPGYRGWTNEKLFF.

The table lists this clone with a count of one. The V and J genes are TRBV10-3 and TRBJ1-4; tentatively, D is TRBD1 (6 bases). The length of the CDR3 is 15 residues. The V and J ends lost 3 bases and 5 bases respectively, with 13 bases between them. The germline CDR1 and CDR2 sequences are ENHRY and SYGVKD. DNA of the CDR3: TGTGCCATCAGTGAAATGTGGGGGGCAAATGAAAAACTGTTTTTT. The encoded protein is CAISEMWGANEKLFF.